Sequencing of this TCR beta chain was carried out in a study of blood T cell repertoires in COVID-19. The germline gives CDR1 KGHSH, CDR2 LQKENI. There are 13 residues in the CDR3. J was trimmed by 7 bases and V by 4 bases; bases with no gene match: 6. This clone appeared once. The data were produced by immunoSEQ multiplex PCR, yet TCRdb's version contains in-frame clones alone and is incomplete. Found here are just under 350,000 clones, 88% of them singletons; the top ten hold roughly 6.6%. The clonotype originates from a woman aged 70-85 years with COVID-19, enrolled during active disease. The chain uses TRBV18 and TRBJ1-1, with TRBD1 identical over 7 bases. Sequences were obtained from peripheral blood. The chain's CDR3 is CASSLQGGIEAFF. For the CDR3, the DNA is TGTGCCAGCTCACTCCAGGGGGGAATTGAAGCTTTCTTT.